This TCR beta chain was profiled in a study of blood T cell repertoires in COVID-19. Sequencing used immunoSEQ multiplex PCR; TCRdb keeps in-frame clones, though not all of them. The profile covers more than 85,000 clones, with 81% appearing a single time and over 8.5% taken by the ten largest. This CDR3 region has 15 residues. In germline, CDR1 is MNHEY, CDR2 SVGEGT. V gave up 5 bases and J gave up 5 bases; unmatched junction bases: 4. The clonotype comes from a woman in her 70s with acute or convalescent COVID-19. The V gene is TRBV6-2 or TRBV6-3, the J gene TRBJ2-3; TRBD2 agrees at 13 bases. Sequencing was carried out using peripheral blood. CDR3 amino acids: CASSPGLAGQDTQYF. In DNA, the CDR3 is TGTGCCAGCAGTCCGGGACTAGCGGGACAAGATACGCAGTATTTT.